Presented here are 25 T cell receptor beta chains from one specimen sequenced in a study of response to subunit inactivated influenza vaccine. TCRdb used MiXCR to reprocess the RT-PCR reads, holding one entry per CDR3 protein. The table records 600,000 to 700,000 distinct CDR3 sequences, roughly 15% of them present only once. The sample in question was PBMCs from blood, obtained less than 15 days before vaccination. The receptors stem from a man aged 50 or older who received an inactivated influenza vaccine.

The chain has TRBV10-3 and TRBJ2-3, with D tentatively TRBD2 (5 bases). CDR3 length: 15 residues. Germline assignment: CDR1 ENHRY and CDR2 SYGVKD. V was clipped by 6 bases and J by 0 bases, with 13 bases between them. The CDR3 DNA reads as TGTGCCATCAGGAACCGGGGTCCTAGCACAGATACGCAGTATTTT. Translating gives CAIRNRGPSTDTQYF.

The table lists this clonotype with a few counts. V is TRBV4-1 and J is TRBJ2-2; TRBD2 matches 13 bases. CDR1 and CDR2 (germline): MGHRA, YSYEKL. The V and J ends lost 4 bases and 0 bases, in that order; junction bases with no gene match: 8. The CDR3 has 19 residues. The CDR3 spells CASSLRLAGGLTNTGELFF. As DNA, the CDR3 is TGCGCCAGCAGCCTCCGACTAGCGGGGGGACTTACGAACACCGGGGAGCTGTTTTTT.

This clonotype was seen more than once but under ten times. The chain combines TRBV29-1 with TRBJ2-3, with a tentative D call TRBD2 (5 bases). The CDR3 runs to 14 residues. Germline V gene sequence: CDR1 SQVTM, CDR2 ANQGSEA. V shed 1 base and J shed 2 bases, with 10 bases lying between them. The CDR3 region is CSVEGGGLTDTQYF. CDR3 DNA: TGCAGCGTTGAAGGCGGCGGACTCACAGATACGCAGTATTTT.

This rearrangement joins TRBV7-6 to TRBJ2-3; 9 nucleotides align to TRBD1. The length of the CDR3 is 19 residues. CDR1 and CDR2 (germline): SGHVS, FNYEAQ. V lost 1 base and J lost 2; bases outside the gene matches: 13. The CDR3 reads CASSLVWDRAGPYTDTQYF. CDR3 sequence (DNA): TGTGCCAGCAGCTTAGTTTGGGACAGGGCCGGTCCCTACACAGATACGCAGTATTTT.

The gene calls are TRBV12-3 or TRBV12-4 and TRBJ2-5; 15 positions agree with TRBD2. This CDR3 is built from 18 residues. Trimming cost V 3 bases and J 7 bases; bases outside gene matches: 12. The CDR3 DNA is TGTGCCAGCAGTTTCGAGGGACTAGCGGGGGGAGCGGGCGGGACCCAGTACTTC. This codes for CASSFEGLAGGAGGTQYF.

This clonotype has a count of ten or more. J is TRBJ2-1 and V is TRBV5-1; 9 bases match TRBD2. CDR3 length: 17 residues. Germline V gives CDR1 SGHRS, CDR2 YFSETQ. The ends lost 6 bases at V and 0 bases at J; junction bases unmatched: 10. The CDR3 protein is CASISGLALSSYNEQFF. CDR3 coding DNA: TGCGCCAGCATCTCGGGACTAGCCCTCAGCTCCTACAATGAGCAGTTCTTC.

This rearrangement joins TRBV29-1 to TRBJ2-2, with D perhaps TRBD1 (6 bases). Germline loops: CDR1 SQVTM, CDR2 ANQGSEA. The CDR3 contains 13 residues. Trimming removed 6 bases at V and 4 bases at J, with 12 bases between. DNA for the CDR3: TGCAGCGTGGGTGGGACATCCACCGGGGAGCTGTTTTTT. Translating it yields CSVGGTSTGELFF.

This clonotype was seen many times. V gene TRBV7-9 combines with J gene TRBJ2-1; D not certain. Germline CDR1 and CDR2: SEHNR and FQNEAQ (reference sequence). The CDR3 loop spans 14 amino acids. The V end lost 1 base, the J end lost 4 bases, and 8 bases lay between the germline ends. The CDR3: CASSLEGLYNEQFF. The DNA for the CDR3 is TGTGCCAGCAGCTTAGAAGGGCTTTACAATGAGCAGTTCTTC.

The chain employs TRBV28 and TRBJ2-7; 9 bases are shared with TRBD2. This CDR3 comprises 17 residues. Germline CDR1 is MDHEN and CDR2 is SYDVKM. J gave up 6 bases and V 2 bases, and 14 bases lay outside the gene matches. CDR3 DNA sequence: TGTGCCAGCAGTTTACCCCTGGGATTAGCGGGGGTTAGCGAGCAGTACTTC. Its translation: CASSLPLGLAGVSEQYF.

The chain links TRBV7-2 to TRBJ1-2, with 9 bases lining up with TRBD1. Trimming removed 2 bases from V and 4 bases from J; junction bases left unmatched: 8. Per the germline V gene, CDR1 is SGHTA and CDR2 is FQGNSA. CDR3 length: 16 amino acids. CDR3 nucleotides: TGTGCCAGCAGCTTAAGCTGGGGACAGGGACCCTATGGCTACACCTTC. It yields the protein CASSLSWGQGPYGYTF. The full variable domain, rest sourced from reference TRBV7-2 and TRBJ1-2, is GAGVSQSPSNKVTEKGKDVELRCDPISGHTALYWYRQSLGQGLEFLIYFQGNSAPDKSGLPSDRFSAERTGGSVSTLTIQRTQQEDSAVYLCASSLSWGQGPYGYTFGSGTRLTVV.

This clonotype was observed many times. The chain employs TRBV27 and TRBJ1-1, with no clear D. CDR1 is MNHEY, CDR2 SMNVEV, per germline (reference sequence). Trimming removed 5 bases from V and 1 base from J, with 8 bases in between. This CDR3 comprises 13 residues. The CDR3 nucleotides read TGTGCCAGCAGTCTCCGACGGAACACTGAAGCTTTCTTT. Translating it yields CASSLRRNTEAFF.

The rearrangement uses TRBV20-1 and TRBJ1-2, with D possibly TRBD1 on 6 matching bases. CDR3 size: 14 residues. Germline V gives CDR1 DFQATT, CDR2 SNEGSKA (reference sequence). V dropped 4 bases and J dropped 1 base, with 13 bases sitting between them. Here the CDR3 reads CSAKGGKNNYGYTF. CDR3 nucleotides: TGCAGTGCTAAAGGGGGGAAGAATAACTATGGCTACACCTTC.

The rearrangement links TRBV28 to TRBJ2-7, with TRBD2 matching over 12 bases. The CDR3 sequence is 13 residues long. The junction had 3 bases not matched to a gene; V was cut back by 8 bases and J by 4 bases. Germline V CDR1 and CDR2: MDHEN, SYDVKM. This CDR3 reads CASQTSGRYEQYF. The CDR3 DNA reads TGTGCCAGCCAGACTAGCGGGAGATACGAGCAGTACTTC.

This clonotype was seen a handful of times. V gene TRBV12-3 or TRBV12-4 combines with J gene TRBJ1-2; D is unresolved. The CDR3 contains 14 residues. V lost 3 bases and J lost 4, with 12 bases in between. In DNA form, the CDR3 reads TGTGCCAGCAGTTTCTTACCGGTTGGCTATGGCTACACCTTC. It encodes CASSFLPVGYGYTF.

The chain employs TRBV18 and TRBJ2-5, with 7 bases that match TRBD1. The CDR3 covers 16 residues. Germline-derived CDR1 and CDR2 are KGHSH and LQKENI. V was pared by 4 bases and J by 2 bases, with 10 bases of the junction left unmatched. CDR3 protein: CASSRETHRGQETQYF. Written as DNA, the CDR3 is TGTGCCAGCTCACGCGAGACACACAGGGGTCAAGAGACCCAGTACTTC.

The chain is built from TRBV11-2 and TRBJ2-2; TRBD1 matches at 9 bases. CDR3 length equals 17 residues. V shed 6 bases, J shed 3 bases, and the junction held 11 bases outside the gene matches. CDR1 SGHAT and CDR2 FQNNGV come from the germline V gene. The CDR3 DNA reads as TGTGCCAGCAGGGGCACAGGGGGCGAATGGTACACCGGGGAGCTGTTTTTT. This sequence encodes CASRGTGGEWYTGELFF.

This clonotype was detected ten times or more. CDR3 in amino acids: CASRMTGSYEQYF. CDR3 sequence (DNA): TGTGCCAGCCGCATGACGGGCTCCTACGAGCAGTACTTC. This chain uses TRBV25-1 with TRBJ2-7; D remains ambiguous. V was clipped by 8 bases and J by 0 bases, with 11 bases between them. From germline, CDR1 is MGHDK and CDR2 SYGVNS. The CDR3 sequence is 13 residues long.

This clonotype was observed at least ten times. V and J are TRBV10-1 and TRBJ2-5; no clear D. The CDR3 length is 12 residues. CDR1 WNHNN and CDR2 SYGVQD come from the germline V gene (reference sequence). V was shortened by 3 bases and J by 5 bases, with 7 bases between the two germline ends. CDR3 DNA: TGCGCCAGCAGTGATAGTACGGAGACCCAGTACTTC. This codes for CASSDSTETQYF.

This clonotype appeared many times. This chain links TRBV9 with TRBJ2-2; D is perhaps TRBD1 (6 bases). V was cut by 7 bases and J by 4 bases, with 14 bases left in between. The germline CDR1 and CDR2 sequences are SGDLS and YYNGEE. The length of the CDR3 is 14 residues. CDR3 DNA sequence: TGTGCCAGCGCCCAGGGGCTAGCCACCGGGGAGCTGTTTTTT. The encoded protein is CASAQGLATGELFF.

The rearrangement joins TRBV11-2 to TRBJ2-3, with a possible D match to TRBD1 (6 bases). Germline CDR1 SGHAT, CDR2 FQNNGV. With 0 bases removed from V and 4 bases from J, the gap between germline ends came to 17 bases. The CDR3 spans 17 residues. DNA of the CDR3: TGTGCCAGCAGCTTAGATCTTGTGGGGGCCGGTCCAGATACGCAGTATTTT. Translated, it gives CASSLDLVGAGPDTQYF.

The table lists this clonotype with a few counts. The chain uses TRBV15 and TRBJ2-4; TRBD2 might be the D (6 bases). Trimming cost V 1 base and J 8 bases, with 12 bases left between them. Germline V gene lookup returns CDR1 LNHNV and CDR2 YYDKDF (reference sequence). The CDR3 has 14 amino acids. For the CDR3, the DNA is TGTGCCACCAGCAGAGGCATCGGCGGGGACATTCAGTACTTC. Its protein is CATSRGIGGDIQYF.

This chain joins TRBV7-9 and TRBJ1-5, with 9 bases lining up with TRBD1. The CDR3 spans 15 residues. From germline, CDR1 is SEHNR and CDR2 FQNEAQ (reference sequence). The junction had 8 bases not matched to a gene; V was cut back by 8 bases and J by 3 bases. CDR3 nucleotides: TGTGCCAGCGACTCGGGACAGGGTTCCAATCAGCCCCAGCATTTT. It translates to CASDSGQGSNQPQHF.

This clonotype was detected a few times. The chain has TRBV28 and TRBJ2-3; a weak D match, TRBD2 (5 bases). The germline V gene has CDR1 MDHEN and CDR2 SYDVKM. The CDR3 runs to 12 residues. Trimming removed 6 bases from V and 5 bases from J, with 9 bases in between. The CDR3 DNA follows: TGTGCCAGCAGCAGGACTTTAGATACGCAGTATTTT. Its protein product is CASSRTLDTQYF.

The chain combines TRBV11-2 with TRBJ2-1, with 9 bases fitting TRBD2. The V gene end was trimmed by 4 bases and the J gene end by 6 bases; junction bases not matched to a gene: 4. Germline loops: CDR1 SGHAT, CDR2 FQNNGV. CDR3 size: 14 residues. This CDR3 reads CASSSTSGFNEQFF. Here the CDR3 DNA reads TGTGCCAGCAGCTCGACTAGCGGCTTCAATGAGCAGTTCTTC.

This clonotype was seen a handful of times. The chain employs TRBV12-3 or TRBV12-4 and TRBJ1-1, with D tentatively TRBD1 (6 bases). The CDR3 runs to 14 residues. Trimming removed 6 bases at V and 1 base at J, with 12 bases between. The CDR3 is CASRRGQSNTEAFF. CDR3 nucleotides: TGTGCCAGCAGACGTGGACAGTCGAACACTGAAGCTTTCTTT.